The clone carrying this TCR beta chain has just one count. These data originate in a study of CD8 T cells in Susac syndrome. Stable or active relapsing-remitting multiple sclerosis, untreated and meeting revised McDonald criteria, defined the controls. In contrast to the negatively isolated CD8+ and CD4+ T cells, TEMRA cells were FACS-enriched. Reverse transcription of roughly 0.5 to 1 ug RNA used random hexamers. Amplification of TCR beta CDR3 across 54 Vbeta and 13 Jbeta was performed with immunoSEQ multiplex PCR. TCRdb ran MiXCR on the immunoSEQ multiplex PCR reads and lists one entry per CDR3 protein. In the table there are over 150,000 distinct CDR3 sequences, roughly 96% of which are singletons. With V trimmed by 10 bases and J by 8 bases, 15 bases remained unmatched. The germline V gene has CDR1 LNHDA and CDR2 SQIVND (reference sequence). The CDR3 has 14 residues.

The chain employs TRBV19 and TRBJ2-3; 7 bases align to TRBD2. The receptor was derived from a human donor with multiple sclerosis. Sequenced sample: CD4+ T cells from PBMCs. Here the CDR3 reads CATRGLPESGTQYF. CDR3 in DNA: TGTGCCACTAGGGGACTACCCGAGTCGGGTACGCAGTATTTT.